Below are 5 T cell receptor beta chains sequenced from a single sample in a study of OX40 agonist ivuxolimab in advanced cancers. Using immunoSEQ multiplex PCR, the repertoire was profiled, and TCRdb retains in-frame clones only, with some absent. The sample contains around 67,000 clones, 83% of which appear only once. This specimen consisted of CD4+ or CD8+ T cells sorted from blood, obtained in a trial of the OX40 agonist ivuxolimab. All receptors derive from an adult with an advanced solid tumor such as melanoma, head and neck, liver or kidney cancer.

The V call is TRBV18, the J call TRBJ2-1; D gene unclear. Germline V gene lookup returns CDR1 KGHSH and CDR2 LQKENI. Trimming cost V 2 bases and J 6 bases, with 2 bases left between them. The CDR3 is 11 residues long. CDR3 sequence: CASSPVNEQFF. In DNA, the CDR3 is TGTGCCAGCTCACCAGTCAATGAGCAGTTCTTC.

The chain uses TRBV2 and TRBJ2-3; D gene ambiguous. Trimming pared 7 bases from V and 0 bases from J, leaving 8 bases between. The CDR3 has 13 amino acids. Looked up from germline, CDR1 is SNHLY and CDR2 is FYNNEI. The CDR3 is CASNGLSTDTQYF. DNA of the CDR3: TGTGCCAGCAACGGTCTAAGCACAGATACGCAGTATTTT.

The rearrangement links TRBV4-2 to TRBJ2-3; D is unresolved. Germline CDR1 and CDR2: LGHNA and YNFKEQ. This CDR3 contains 16 residues. V was clipped by 4 bases and J by 0 bases, with 14 bases between them. DNA of the CDR3: TGTGCCAGCAGCCGCGGACGGGCTACTAGCACAGATACGCAGTATTTT. Translation: CASSRGRATSTDTQYF.

As DNA, the CDR3 is TGTGCCAGCAGTCTTAAACCGGGGCCCTGGGATGGCTACACCTTC. Translation gives CASSLKPGPWDGYTF. The V call is TRBV6-1, the J call TRBJ1-2; D is possibly TRBD1 (5 bases). Trimming removed 5 bases from V and 6 bases from J, with 19 bases in between. In germline, CDR1 is MNHNS, CDR2 SASEGT. This CDR3 spans 15 amino acids.

V is TRBV7-3 and J is TRBJ2-6; TRBD2 is a possible D gene (6 bases). The CDR3 extends over 16 amino acids. V lost 3 bases and J lost 4, with 13 bases in between. Germline CDR1 reads SGHTA; CDR2 reads FQGTGA. For the CDR3, the DNA is TGTGCCAGCAGCTTCCGGGGGATACCGGGGGCCAACGTCCTGACTTTC. Its translation: CASSFRGIPGANVLTF.